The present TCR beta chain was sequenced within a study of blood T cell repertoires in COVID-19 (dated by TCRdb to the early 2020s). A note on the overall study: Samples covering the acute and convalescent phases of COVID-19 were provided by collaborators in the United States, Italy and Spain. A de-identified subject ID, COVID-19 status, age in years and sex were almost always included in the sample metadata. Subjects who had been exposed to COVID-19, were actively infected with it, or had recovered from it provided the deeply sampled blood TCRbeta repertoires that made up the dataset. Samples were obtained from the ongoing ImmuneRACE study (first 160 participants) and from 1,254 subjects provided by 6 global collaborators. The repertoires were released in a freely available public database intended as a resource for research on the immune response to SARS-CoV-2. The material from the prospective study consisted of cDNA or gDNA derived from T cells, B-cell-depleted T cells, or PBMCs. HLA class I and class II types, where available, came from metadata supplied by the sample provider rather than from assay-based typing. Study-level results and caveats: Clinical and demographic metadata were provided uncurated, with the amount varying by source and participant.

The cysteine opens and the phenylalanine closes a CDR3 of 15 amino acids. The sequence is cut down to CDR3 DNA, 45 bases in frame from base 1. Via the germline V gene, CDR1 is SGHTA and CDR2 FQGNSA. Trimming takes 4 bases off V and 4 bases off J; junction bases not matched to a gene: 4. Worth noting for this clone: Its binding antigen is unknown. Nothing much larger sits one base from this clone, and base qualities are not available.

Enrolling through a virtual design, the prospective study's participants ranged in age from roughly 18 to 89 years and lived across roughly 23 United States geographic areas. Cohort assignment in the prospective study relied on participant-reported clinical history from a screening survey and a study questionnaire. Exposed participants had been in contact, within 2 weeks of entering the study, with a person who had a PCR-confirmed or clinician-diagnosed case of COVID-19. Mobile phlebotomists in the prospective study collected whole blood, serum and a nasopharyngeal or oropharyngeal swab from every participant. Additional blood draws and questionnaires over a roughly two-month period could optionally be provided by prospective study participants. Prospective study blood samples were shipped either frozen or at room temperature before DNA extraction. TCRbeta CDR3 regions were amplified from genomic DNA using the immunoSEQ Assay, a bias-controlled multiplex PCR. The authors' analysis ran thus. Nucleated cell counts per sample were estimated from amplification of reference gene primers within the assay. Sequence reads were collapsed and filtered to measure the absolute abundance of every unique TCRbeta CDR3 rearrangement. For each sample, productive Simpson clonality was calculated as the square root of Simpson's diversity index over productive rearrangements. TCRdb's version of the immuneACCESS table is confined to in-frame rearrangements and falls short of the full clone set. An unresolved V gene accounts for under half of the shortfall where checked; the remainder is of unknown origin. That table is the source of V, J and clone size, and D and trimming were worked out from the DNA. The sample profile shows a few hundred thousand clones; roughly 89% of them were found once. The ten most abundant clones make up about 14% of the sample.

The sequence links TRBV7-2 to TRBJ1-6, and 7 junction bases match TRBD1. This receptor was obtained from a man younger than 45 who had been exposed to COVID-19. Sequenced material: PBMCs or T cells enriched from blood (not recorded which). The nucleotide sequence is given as TGTGCCAGCAGCTCAGCGGGACAGTATAATTCACCCCTCCACTTT. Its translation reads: CASSSAGQYNSPLHF.